These T cell receptor beta chains were read from a single sample in a study of OX40 agonist ivuxolimab in advanced cancers. Data came from immunoSEQ multiplex PCR; TCRdb stores just in-frame clones and leaves some out. The sample yields roughly 60,000 clones, more than 75% seen once. This material consisted of CD4+ or CD8+ T cells sorted from blood, taken in a trial of the OX40 agonist ivuxolimab. The origin of the receptors is an adult with an advanced solid tumor such as melanoma, head and neck, liver or kidney cancer. The CDR3 runs from the conserved cysteine through the conserved F or W. The D gene is left open where the match is weak. The size entry is marked missing in some rows and otherwise reads once, few, many or a size class.

clone size	CDR3 length	V gene	D gene	J gene	CDR3 DNA	CDR3 protein
.	18	TRBV28	.	TRBJ1-1	TGTGCCAGCAGTTTTTTGATCGGGAGGACTGACGAGAACACTGAAGCTTTCTTT	CASSFLIGRTDENTEAFF
.	14	TRBV18	.	TRBJ2-5	TGTGCCAGCTCATCGACAGAATTCCAAGAGACCCAGTACTTC	CASSSTEFQETQYF
.	16	TRBV2	.	TRBJ2-6	TGTGCCAGCAGCTCGGACAGACTAACTGGGGCCAACGTCCTGACTTTC	CASSSDRLTGANVLTF
few	12	TRBV11-2	.	TRBJ2-1	TGTGCCAGCAGCCGGTGGACGCGGGAGCAGTTCTTC	CASSRWTREQFF
.	15	TRBV5-1	TRBD2	TRBJ2-2	TGCGCCAGCAGCTTGTCTCTAGCGGGGACCGGGGAGCTGTTTTTT	CASSLSLAGTGELFF
few	14	TRBV7-2	TRBD1	TRBJ2-3	TGTGCCAGCAGTTACCGGACAGGGGAGGATACGCAGTATTTT	CASSYRTGEDTQYF
.	13	TRBV2	.	TRBJ2-7	TGTGCCGGACTTCAGACGGATACCTACGAGCAGTACTTC	CAGLQTDTYEQYF
.	17	TRBV28	TRBD1	TRBJ1-1	TGTGCCAGCAGTCCCGCCGGGACAGGGAGGAAGAACACTGAAGCTTTCTTT	CASSPAGTGRKNTEAFF
.	12	TRBV7-9	.	TRBJ2-3	TGTGCCAGCAGCTTGGGCACAGATACGCAGTATTTT	CASSLGTDTQYF
.	13	TRBV7-2	.	TRBJ1-3	TGTGCCAGCGTCCCATTTAGGGGAAACACCATATATTTT	CASVPFRGNTIYF
.	16	TRBV7-6	TRBD1	TRBJ2-1	TGTGCCAGCAGCTTAAGTCAGGGGGTAGCCTACAATGAGCAGTTCTTC	CASSLSQGVAYNEQFF
.	20	TRBV10-1	TRBD2	TRBJ2-3	TGCGCCAGCCTTATTCTGGGACTAGCGGGAGGAGGGACTAGCACAGATACGCAGTATTTT	CASLILGLAGGGTSTDTQYF
.	18	TRBV19	TRBD1	TRBJ2-2	TGTGCCAGTAGTATTTATGGGACAGGGGACACCAACACCGGGGAGCTGTTTTTT	CASSIYGTGDTNTGELFF
.	13	TRBV6-1	.	TRBJ1-1	TGTGCCAGCAGTCCCAGGGGAAACACTGAAGCTTTCTTT	CASSPRGNTEAFF
once	15	TRBV28	TRBD1	TRBJ1-5	TGTGCCTGGGGACAGGAGGCTCTTAGCAATCAGCCCCAGCATTTT	CAWGQEALSNQPQHF
.	14	TRBV30	TRBD2	TRBJ2-1	TGTGCCTGGAGTGTAGCGGGAGTTTCCGATGAGCAGTTCTTC	CAWSVAGVSDEQFF
few	20	TRBV11-3	.	TRBJ2-1	TGTGCCAGCAGCTTAGACCCGGGGCAGCCTAGCGCCACTAGCTCCAATGAGCAGTTCTTC	CASSLDPGQPSATSSNEQFF
.	15	TRBV11-2	.	TRBJ2-1	TGTGCCAGCCGACGTACCGTCGGGGAATACAATGAGCAGTTCTTC	CASRRTVGEYNEQFF
.	14	TRBV30	TRBD2	TRBJ2-3	TGTGCCTGGTCCCGGACTAGCGATGGAGATACGCAGTATTTT	CAWSRTSDGDTQYF
once	16	TRBV7-6	TRBD2	TRBJ2-3	TGTGCCAGCAGCCCATTGGGGGGGTCGCTTCGGGATACGCAGTATTTT	CASSPLGGSLRDTQYF
.	15	TRBV5-4	.	TRBJ1-1	TGTGCCAGCAGCTTGGCTAGGGGAAAGAACACTGAAGCTTTCTTT	CASSLARGKNTEAFF
.	15	TRBV9	TRBD1	TRBJ2-2	TGTGCCAGCAGCGTTCAGGACAGGGGGGCCGGGGAGCTGTTTTTT	CASSVQDRGAGELFF
.	12	TRBV2	.	TRBJ2-1	TGTGCCAGCAGTGATAGGCCCATTGAGCAGTTCTTC	CASSDRPIEQFF
.	15	TRBV6-6	.	TRBJ1-2	TGTGCCAGCAGTTACAAGGCTACAGAGGGCTATGGCTACACCTTC	CASSYKATEGYGYTF
once	16	TRBV5-1	TRBD1	TRBJ2-1	TGCGCCAGCAGCCCCGCGGGGACAGGGCGATCTCATGAGCAGTTCTTC	CASSPAGTGRSHEQFF
.	12	TRBV11-3	.	TRBJ2-1	TGTGCCAGCAGCTCCACCCGGGCCGAGCAGTTCTTC	CASSSTRAEQFF
.	14	TRBV11-3	.	TRBJ1-4	TGTGCCAGCAGCTTAGACGGCCATAATGAAAAACTGTTTTTT	CASSLDGHNEKLFF
.	14	TRBV5-1	TRBD2	TRBJ2-7	TGCGCCAGCAGGGATAGCGGGAGATCGGACGAGCAGTACTTC	CASRDSGRSDEQYF
.	17	TRBV11-3	TRBD1	TRBJ2-2	TGTGCCAGCAGCGAGACTCTACAGGGGATATACACCGGGGAGCTGTTTTTT	CASSETLQGIYTGELFF
once	13	TRBV5-6	.	TRBJ2-3	TGTGCCAGCAGCTTGGTATGGGGGGATACGCAGTATTTT	CASSLVWGDTQYF
.	15	TRBV5-4	TRBD2	TRBJ2-7	TGTGCCAGCAGCTTGGATCGGGAGGCCTCCTACGAGCAGTACTTC	CASSLDREASYEQYF
.	15	TRBV7-8	.	TRBJ1-5	TGTGCCAGCAGCCCTTTGACAGCCAGCAATCAGCCCCAGCATTTT	CASSPLTASNQPQHF
.	13	TRBV6-1	.	TRBJ1-4	TGTGCCAGCAGGCTTATGAAAAATGAAAAACTGTTTTTT	CASRLMKNEKLFF
.	13	TRBV9	.	TRBJ2-1	TGTGCCAGCGGCGTTACCAATCAGGCCGAGCAGTTCTTC	CASGVTNQAEQFF
few	16	TRBV6-6	TRBD2	TRBJ2-3	TGTGCCAGCAGTTACGGGGCGGGAGGGCCTTATGATACGCAGTATTTT	CASSYGAGGPYDTQYF
once	15	TRBV5-4	TRBD2	TRBJ2-5	TGTGCCAGCAGCCCTAGCGGGAGTTGGGAGGAGACCCAGTACTTC	CASSPSGSWEETQYF
.	17	TRBV19	TRBD2	TRBJ2-1	TGTGCCAGTAGCCCTGACCCAACTCTAGCGGGAGGAAATGAGCAGTTCTTC	CASSPDPTLAGGNEQFF
.	17	TRBV6-4	.	TRBJ1-1	TGTGCCAGCAGTGACGTGGGACACGACCCCATGAACACTGAAGCTTTCTTT	CASSDVGHDPMNTEAFF
.	14	TRBV4-1	.	TRBJ2-7	TGCGCCAGCAGCCAAGTTCCCAGCTCCTACGAGCAGTACTTC	CASSQVPSSYEQYF
few	14	TRBV7-9	.	TRBJ2-1	TGTGCCAGCAGCTTCTCGGACCCTTCCAATGAGCAGTTCTTC	CASSFSDPSNEQFF
once	14	TRBV4-3	.	TRBJ2-3	TGCGCCAGCAGCCTAGGGCTGGGTTTGGATACGCAGTATTTT	CASSLGLGLDTQYF
few	11	TRBV28	.	TRBJ2-7	TGTGCCAGCAGACTAAACTACGAGCAGTACTTC	CASRLNYEQYF
.	13	TRBV6-5	.	TRBJ1-2	TGTGCCAGCAGTGGAAAGGGCAACTATGGCTACACCTTC	CASSGKGNYGYTF
.	14	TRBV28	.	TRBJ1-5	TGTGCCAGCGGAGGACGGAGGCTGGGTCGGCCCCAGCATTTT	CASGGRRLGRPQHF
.	16	TRBV5-1	TRBD2	TRBJ2-1	TGCGCCAGCAGCTTCCCAGCGGGAAGGAGGGACAATGAGCAGTTCTTC	CASSFPAGRRDNEQFF
few	14	TRBV5-4	.	TRBJ2-1	TGTGCCAGCAGCTTGGAAACAGGGAGGAATGAGCAGTTCTTC	CASSLETGRNEQFF
.	16	TRBV19	TRBD2	TRBJ2-1	TGTGCCAGTAGTATTAACGCCCTAGCGGACTTCAATGAGCAGTTCTTC	CASSINALADFNEQFF
.	14	TRBV5-4	.	TRBJ1-1	TGTGCCAGCAGCCCGGGGATCGGAAACACTGAAGCTTTCTTT	CASSPGIGNTEAFF
.	15	TRBV27	TRBD1	TRBJ2-7	TGTGCCAGCAGTTTACCCGGGACAGGGGCCTACGAGCAGTACTTC	CASSLPGTGAYEQYF
.	13	TRBV11-3	.	TRBJ2-7	TGTGCCAGCAGCTTACATCCAGCCTACGAGCAGTACTTC	CASSLHPAYEQYF